What follows are 17 T cell receptor beta chains derived from one specimen sequenced in a study of cytomegalovirus exposure and HLA in healthy donors. The PCR contained 60 Vbeta and 13 Jbeta primers. Sequencing used immunoSEQ multiplex PCR; TCRdb keeps in-frame clones, though not all of them. The sample lists 150,000 or so clones; around three quarters were seen once. The material sequenced was PBMCs. These receptors were obtained from a woman aged 30 to 39 in good health and CMV-seronegative.

The V and J genes are TRBV2 and TRBJ1-5; no clear D. Per the germline V gene, CDR1 is SNHLY and CDR2 is FYNNEI. V was shortened by 6 bases and J by 0 bases, with 12 bases between the two germline ends. This CDR3 contains 15 residues. CDR3 loop: CASRGRVNSNQPQHF. In DNA, the CDR3 is TGTGCCAGCAGGGGGAGGGTAAATAGCAATCAGCCCCAGCATTTT.

The rearrangement uses TRBV6-1 and TRBJ2-5; D is perhaps TRBD2 (6 bases). The CDR3 runs to 15 residues. From germline, CDR1 is MNHNS and CDR2 SASEGT. V dropped 7 bases and J dropped 5 bases, with 20 bases sitting between them. CDR3 sequence (DNA): TGTGCCAGCACCCCGGGCATCACGGAGGGGGAGACCCAGTACTTC. Amino acid sequence: CASTPGITEGETQYF.

The V call is TRBV6-6, the J call TRBJ1-5, with unresolved D. Germline-derived CDR1 and CDR2 are MNHNY and SVGAGI (reference sequence). The CDR3 extends over 13 amino acids. V shed 7 bases and J shed 7 bases, with 14 bases lying between them. The CDR3 bases are TGTGCCAGCAATAGACCCGGGGAGCAGCCCCAGCATTTT. Amino acid sequence: CASNRPGEQPQHF.

In its sample, this clone was seen once. The chain is built from TRBV7-8 and TRBJ2-3; D not certain. The CDR3 contains 14 residues. Germline-derived CDR1 and CDR2 are SGHVS and FQNEAQ. Trimming removed 6 bases from V and 1 base from J, with 11 bases in between. This chain's CDR3 is CASRATVGTDTQYF. In DNA form, the CDR3 reads TGTGCCAGCAGGGCAACAGTGGGCACAGATACGCAGTATTTT.

V gene TRBV30 combines with J gene TRBJ1-2; D uncertain. The CDR3 covers 12 residues. CDR1 and CDR2 (germline): GTSNPN, SVGIG (reference sequence). V lost 1 base and J lost 8, with 11 bases in between. The CDR3 bases are TGTGCCTGGAGTGGCGCGCCCAGGGGCTACACCTTC. Its translation: CAWSGAPRGYTF.

This clone was detected a few times. The rearrangement links TRBV30 to TRBJ1-4; weak D call: TRBD1 (6 bases). Trimming pared 4 bases from V and 5 bases from J, leaving 8 bases between. Germline CDR1 reads GTSNPN; CDR2 reads SVGIG (reference sequence). This CDR3 spans 12 amino acids. The chain's CDR3 is CAWKGENEKLFF. CDR3 nucleotides: TGTGCCTGGAAGGGGGAAAATGAAAAACTGTTTTTT.

This chain links TRBV15 with TRBJ2-3; the match to TRBD2 covers 10 bases. The CDR3 extends over 16 amino acids. The germline gives CDR1 LNHNV, CDR2 YYDKDF (reference sequence). The trim removed 0 bases at V and 3 bases at J, leaving 3 bases unmatched. CDR3 in DNA: TGTGCCACCAGCAGAGAAAGCGGGAGGGCAACAGATACGCAGTATTTT. Translated, it gives CATSRESGRATDTQYF.

The V gene is TRBV27, the J gene TRBJ2-5; unclear D gene. Germline CDR1 and CDR2: MNHEY and SMNVEV (reference sequence). Trimming cost V 6 bases and J 7 bases, with 15 bases left between them. CDR3 size: 13 residues. In DNA form, the CDR3 reads TGTGCCAGCAGACCCCTAGTCTCCTGGACCCAGTACTTC. Amino acid sequence: CASRPLVSWTQYF.

This chain joins TRBV14 and TRBJ1-2; TRBD1 is a possible D gene (5 bases). Between the trimmed V and J ends, which lost 3 bases and 3 bases, there was a span of 17 bases. The CDR3 loop spans 16 amino acids. Looked up from germline, CDR1 is SGHDN and CDR2 is FVKESK. The CDR3 loop reads CASSQLLRGRYYGYTF. The DNA for the CDR3 is TGTGCCAGCAGCCAGTTGCTTAGGGGAAGGTACTATGGCTACACCTTC.

This clone has only a few counts. The chain carries TRBV7-9 and TRBJ1-1; tentatively, D is TRBD1 (5 bases). Germline lookup yields CDR1 SEHNR and CDR2 FQNEAQ (reference sequence). The CDR3 is made up of 15 amino acids. V lost 2 bases, J lost 0 bases, and 10 bases lay in between. The CDR3 sequence is CASSLFRAMNTEAFF. The CDR3 nucleotides read TGTGCCAGCAGCTTATTCAGGGCTATGAACACTGAAGCTTTCTTT.

The sample holds one count of this clone. The J gene is TRBJ2-1, the V gene TRBV28; 8 bases agree with TRBD2. CDR3 length: 16 amino acids. Germline V CDR1 and CDR2: MDHEN, SYDVKM. Trimming cost V 4 bases and J 7 bases; bases outside gene matches: 12. The CDR3 loop is CASSSPREGHRNEQFF. Written as DNA, the CDR3 is TGTGCCAGCAGTTCCCCCCGGGAGGGCCATCGTAATGAGCAGTTCTTC.

J is TRBJ1-2 and V is TRBV7-9; D uncertain. V lost 1 base to trimming and J lost 4 bases, with 13 bases between them. Germline V gene sequence: CDR1 SEHNR, CDR2 FQNEAQ (reference sequence). The CDR3 contains 15 residues. This chain's CDR3 is CASSLERSHGYGYTF. The CDR3 nucleotides read TGTGCCAGCAGCTTAGAGAGGAGTCATGGCTATGGCTACACCTTC.

This clone appeared a single time. The V and J genes are TRBV14 and TRBJ2-5; D might be TRBD1 (6 bases). CDR1 SGHDN and CDR2 FVKESK come from the germline V gene. The V end was cut by 2 bases, the J end by 5 bases, with 12 bases between. The CDR3 is 14 amino acids. The CDR3 here is CASSQMAGAETQYF. The CDR3 DNA is TGTGCCAGCAGCCAAATGGCAGGGGCGGAGACCCAGTACTTC.

The chain has TRBV10-1 and TRBJ1-1, with 11 bases identical to TRBD1. Germline assignment: CDR1 WNHNN and CDR2 SYGVQD (reference sequence). The CDR3 length is 14 residues. V shed 4 bases and J 4 bases; nucleotides not matched to a gene: 2. Written as DNA, the CDR3 is TGCGCCAGCAGTGGTGGGACAGGGGGCACTGAAGCTTTCTTT. Its translation is CASSGGTGGTEAFF.

V and J are TRBV7-8 and TRBJ2-7; possibly TRBD1 for D (7 bases). The CDR3 spans 16 residues. V lost 4 bases to trimming and J lost 2 bases, with 18 bases between them. Germline V gene lookup returns CDR1 SGHVS and CDR2 FQNEAQ. CDR3: CASSSPTGRLTYEQYF. CDR3 nucleotide sequence: TGTGCCAGCAGCTCTCCGACAGGGAGGCTTACCTACGAGCAGTACTTC.

The rearrangement links TRBV28 to TRBJ1-5; D remains ambiguous. The CDR3 is 12 residues long. Trimming removed 4 bases from V and 9 bases from J, with 10 bases in between. Germline V gene lookup returns CDR1 MDHEN and CDR2 SYDVKM. CDR3 bases: TGTGCCAGCAGTTCACAGCGGCGGCCCCAGCATTTT. Protein: CASSSQRRPQHF.

J is TRBJ1-1 and V is TRBV7-6, with 7 positions matching TRBD1. Germline lookup yields CDR1 SGHVS and CDR2 FNYEAQ. CDR3 size: 16 residues. V gave up 5 bases and J gave up 5 bases; unmatched junction bases: 14. The CDR3 DNA reads as TGTGCCAGCAGCCACAGACAAGTTTCACAGGGGACTGAAGCTTTCTTT. Its protein product is CASSHRQVSQGTEAFF.